This T cell receptor (beta chain) is from a study of response to subunit inactivated influenza vaccine. General observations from the study: That few new T cells are recruited by each seasonal influenza vaccination was the authors' suggestion.

In germline, CDR1 is MNHEY, CDR2 SVGEGT. Trimming shortened V by 5 bases and J by 4 bases, and 11 bases separated the two germline ends. The length of the CDR3 is 13 residues. TCRdb reprocessed the RT-PCR reads via MiXCR and lists one record per CDR3 protein. The sample has about half a million distinct CDR3 sequences, about 25% seen once. The table lists this clonotype with a few counts. No antigen is known for it. The origin of this receptor is a man aged 45-60 years who received an inactivated influenza vaccine. V gene TRBV6-2 or TRBV6-3 combines with J gene TRBJ1-2; D unresolved. Sequencing was performed on CD4+ T cells sorted from PBMCs, taken 5 days after vaccination. CDR3 region: CASSQTTVYGYTF. CDR3 coding DNA: TGTGCCAGCAGTCAAACGACGGTCTATGGCTACACCTTC.